Listed here are 17 T cell receptor beta chains from one sample, sequenced in a study of T cell repertoires in cytomegalovirus infection (dated by TCRdb to the late 2010s). The instrument was an Illumina HiSeq 1500. TCRdb passed the public sequencing reads through fastp at Q25 and MiXCR, retaining productive beta sequences. Each entry is one CDR3 protein sequence, shown with its most common DNA and genes. This sample lists approximately 590,000 distinct CDR3 sequences; 40% were detected once. Around 50% of the sample is taken by the ten largest. The treatment or condition tag for this specimen amounts to: in vitro stimulation with specific CMV peptide epitopes to enrich CMV-specific T cells. No antigen has been assigned to these receptors. Source: cultured PBMCs, taken from culture after CMV antigen stimulation. These receptors came from a human donor in good health (CMV status not recorded). Some clones in this sample may be carry-over from other donors' samples.

The J gene is TRBJ2-7, the V gene TRBV20-1; 7 nucleotides agree with TRBD2. CDR1 is DFQATT, CDR2 SNEGSKA, per germline (reference sequence). CDR3 length: 14 amino acids. The V and J ends lost 3 bases and 3 bases, in that order; junction bases with no gene match: 8. CDR3 residues: CSASVGGLNYEQYF. CDR3 sequence (DNA): TGCAGTGCTAGCGTTGGGGGACTAAACTACGAGCAGTACTTC.

This chain connects TRBV5-1 to TRBJ2-2; D is possibly TRBD1 (5 bases). The germline V and J ends were trimmed by 2 bases and 0 bases, with 11 bases remaining between them. CDR1 SGHRS and CDR2 YFSETQ come from the germline V gene. The CDR3 is 16 residues long. The CDR3 spells CASSLGQGANTGELFF. CDR3 nucleotide sequence: TGCGCCAGCAGCTTAGGCCAGGGTGCGAACACCGGGGAGCTGTTTTTT.

The V call is TRBV7-9, the J call TRBJ1-1; D possibly corresponds to TRBD1 (6 bases). CDR3 length equals 12 residues. V dropped 6 bases and J dropped 11 bases, with 16 bases sitting between them. Germline V gene data show CDR1 as SEHNR and CDR2 as FQNEAQ (reference sequence). The CDR3 loop reads CASSRTDASAFF. CDR3 DNA sequence: TGTGCCAGCAGTAGGACAGACGCCTCCGCTTTCTTT. The whole variable domain, remainder taken from reference TRBV7-9 and TRBJ1-1, is DTGVSQNPRHKITKRGQNVTFRCDPISEHNRLYWYRQTLGQGPEFLTYFQNEAQLEKSRLLSDRFSAERPKGSFSTLEIQRTEQGDSAMYLCASSRTDASAFFGQGTRLTVV.

This clonotype has only one observation. The chain combines TRBV6-9 with TRBJ2-5; 9 nucleotides line up with TRBD1. J was trimmed by 5 bases and V by 5 bases; bases with no gene match: 9. CDR1 is MNHGY, CDR2 SVAAGI, per germline. CDR3 length: 15 residues. The CDR3 coding sequence is TGTGCCAGCAGTCCCGGGACAGGGATTGGGGAGACCCAGTACTTC. Amino acid sequence: CASSPGTGIGETQYF.

A few counts support this clonotype. This chain uses TRBV7-6 with TRBJ2-1, with a tentative D call TRBD2 (6 bases). The CDR3 is 15 residues long. Germline V lookup: CDR1 SGHVS, CDR2 FNYEAQ. V was clipped by 6 bases and J by 12 bases, with 24 bases between them. DNA of the CDR3: TGTGCCAGCAGACCCTTCGGGGGACCCGGTGATGGGCAGTTCTTC. It is translated as CASRPFGGPGDGQFF.

The J gene is TRBJ2-1, the V gene TRBV5-6, with 11 bases aligning to TRBD2. The CDR3 is 16 residues long. Germline trimming cut 1 base from V and 3 bases from J; bases unmatched to any gene: 3. Germline assignment: CDR1 SGHDT and CDR2 YYEEEE. The CDR3 sequence is CASSLRLAGFYNEQFF. The DNA of the CDR3 is TGTGCCAGCAGCTTGCGACTAGCGGGATTCTACAATGAGCAGTTCTTC. The variable domain in full, with the rest retrieved from reference TRBV5-6 and TRBJ2-1, is DAGVTQSPTHLIKTRGQQVTLRCSPKSGHDTVSWYQQALGQGPQFIFQYYEEEERQRGNFPDRFSGHQFPNYSSELNVNALLLGDSALYLCASSLRLAGFYNEQFFGPGTRLTVL.

This clonotype occurred many times. This sequence joins TRBV7-8 and TRBJ2-7; D uncertain. CDR3 length: 15 residues. Germline values: CDR1 SGHVS, CDR2 FQNEAQ. Trimming left V 3 bases short and J 0 bases short, with 12 bases between. CDR3 sequence reads: CASSLGSAGSYEQYF. The CDR3 DNA is TGTGCCAGCAGCTTGGGTAGTGCAGGCTCCTACGAGCAGTACTTC.

V usage is TRBV11-2 and J usage is TRBJ2-3, with D uncertain. The germline V and J ends were trimmed by 1 base and 2 bases, with 10 bases remaining between them. This CDR3 has 15 residues. Germline CDR1 SGHAT, CDR2 FQNNGV. The CDR3 here is CASSLVGLFTDTQYF. In nucleotides, the CDR3 is TGTGCCAGCAGCTTAGTAGGGCTTTTCACAGATACGCAGTATTTT.

The chain recombines TRBV28 with TRBJ1-2; unclear D gene. The CDR3 totals 16 residues. CDR1 MDHEN and CDR2 SYDVKM come from the germline V gene. The V end lost 2 bases, the J end lost 3 bases, and 16 bases lay between the germline ends. This chain's CDR3 is CASSLDLGGIDYGYTF. The DNA for the CDR3 is TGTGCCAGCAGTTTAGACCTCGGAGGGATCGACTATGGCTACACCTTC.

This clonotype was found once. Given a much more abundant clone one base away, this may be a read error. This CDR3 is missing its conserved last phenylalanine or tryptophan, likely due to a read error. This rearrangement joins TRBV7-2 to TRBJ2-5; D is uncertain. The CDR3 has 13 residues. The germline V and J ends were trimmed by 4 bases and 5 bases, with 11 bases remaining between them. CDR1 and CDR2 (germline): SGHTA, FQGNSA. CDR3 in amino acids: CASSSQERETQYL. DNA for the CDR3: TGTGCCAGCAGCTCCCAAGAGAGGGAGACCCAGTACCTC.

This chain uses TRBV6-2 or TRBV6-3 with TRBJ1-1; D unresolved. The CDR3 extends over 18 amino acids. Trimming stripped 2 bases from V and 0 bases from J, with 19 bases between. Germline loops: CDR1 MNHEY, CDR2 SVGEGT. The CDR3 DNA follows: TGTGCCAGCAGTTACCCCGTAACCGTGCTCACCTTGAACACTGAAGCTTTCTTT. Protein sequence: CASSYPVTVLTLNTEAFF.

This clonotype appeared a few times. The V call is TRBV6-6, the J call TRBJ1-2, with TRBD1 as a possible D gene (5 bases). Germline CDR1 reads MNHNY; CDR2 reads SVGAGI (reference sequence). This CDR3 has 16 residues. Trimming pared 2 bases from V and 2 bases from J, leaving 15 bases between. The CDR3 DNA sequence: TGTGCCAGCAGTTACCCGGCCTTGGGGCTGAACTATGGCTACACCTTC. Protein: CASSYPALGLNYGYTF.

This clonotype was seen only a few times. DNA of the CDR3: TGTGCCAGCAGCTTAGTGAGACTAGCGGGGTACGAGCAGTACTTC. Encoded protein: CASSLVRLAGYEQYF. This sequence joins TRBV7-2 and TRBJ2-7; 11 positions match TRBD2. The junction had 3 bases not matched to a gene; V was cut back by 1 base and J by 4 bases. Germline V gene data show CDR1 as SGHTA and CDR2 as FQGNSA. The CDR3 length is 15 residues.

The J gene is TRBJ2-1, the V gene TRBV4-1, with D uncertain. V was clipped by 0 bases and J by 1 base, with 10 bases between them. Germline values: CDR1 MGHRA, CDR2 YSYEKL. The CDR3 sequence is 16 residues long. CDR3 region: CASSQDPPNSYNEQFF. The CDR3 bases are TGCGCCAGCAGCCAAGATCCCCCTAATTCCTACAATGAGCAGTTCTTC.

This clonotype has just one count. The chain couples TRBV19 to TRBJ2-3, with 7 bases lining up with TRBD2. Germline CDR1 reads LNHDA; CDR2 reads SQIVND (reference sequence). There are 15 residues in the CDR3. V shed 6 bases and J 4 bases; nucleotides not matched to a gene: 10. For the CDR3, the DNA is TGTGCCAGTAGGCCCAGGGAGGGGTCCTCAGATACGCAGTATTTT. Translated, it gives CASRPREGSSDTQYF.

A few counts support this clonotype. The chain couples TRBV7-2 to TRBJ1-5; D unresolved. The CDR3 has 16 residues. V was clipped by 10 bases and J by 2 bases, with 21 bases between them. The germline V gene has CDR1 SGHTA and CDR2 FQGNSA. CDR3 in amino acids: CATQEGTPWGNQPQHF. In DNA, the CDR3 is TGTGCCACCCAGGAAGGTACCCCGTGGGGCAATCAGCCCCAGCATTTT.

As DNA, the CDR3 is TGTGCCACCAGCAGAGATCGGGGGGGCTACAATGAGCAGTTCTTC. Its protein product is CATSRDRGGYNEQFF. The V gene is TRBV15, the J gene TRBJ2-1; 8 bases align to TRBD2. Unmatched junction bases numbered 1, after V lost 0 bases and J lost 3 bases. The CDR3 totals 15 residues. Looked up from germline, CDR1 is LNHNV and CDR2 is YYDKDF (reference sequence). The whole variable domain, filled in from reference TRBV15 and TRBJ2-1, reads DAMVIQNPRYQVTQFGKPVTLSCSQTLNHNVMYWYQQKSSQAPKLLFHYYDKDFNNEADTPDNFQSRRPNTSFCFLDIRSPGLGDTAMYLCATSRDRGGYNEQFFGPGTRLTVL.